These T cell receptor beta chains were read from a single sample in a study of cytomegalovirus exposure and HLA in healthy donors. The repertoire was sequenced with immunoSEQ multiplex PCR; TCRdb's copy has only in-frame clones and lacks some. The table has roughly 120,000 clones, about 80% seen once. Source material: PBMCs. These receptors were collected from a man aged 30-40 years in good health and CMV-seropositive. Each CDR3 is given with its conserved first and last residue. Each record gives: J gene, D gene, clone size, V gene, CDR3 length, CDR3 protein. The D gene is left open where the match is weak. Clone size is shown for a subset of rows, as once, few, many or a class of expanded clone.

TRBJ1-2 NA few TRBV28 11 CASRGQSGYTF
TRBJ1-5 NA NA TRBV7-2 16 CASSLGNRVSNQPQHF
TRBJ2-3 NA once TRBV28 12 CASSFSSFEQYF
TRBJ2-5 TRBD2 NA TRBV4-3 16 CASSQGRLAEGETQYF
NA TRBD2 NA TRBV7-8 17 CASSRPRQGLTLHEQYF
TRBJ2-7 TRBD2 NA TRBV7-3 14 CASSVSGGAYEQYF
TRBJ2-7 TRBD1 NA TRBV30 14 CAWTFDRGLYEQYF
TRBJ2-7 TRBD1 NA TRBV29-1 14 CSVELGTGFHEQYF
TRBJ2-7 TRBD1 NA TRBV28 15 CASRLTGTDYYEQYF
TRBJ1-3 NA NA TRBV7-9 13 CSSSFGTGNTIYF
TRBJ2-7 NA NA TRBV7-9 12 CASTGRSYEQYF
TRBJ1-3 NA NA TRBV28 16 CASSQEGRGAGNTIYF
TRBJ1-1 NA NA TRBV25-1 13 CASSDGGPNRAFF
TRBJ2-3 NA once TRBV5-1 15 CASSLGRFSTDTQYF
TRBJ2-1 TRBD2 NA TRBV28 14 CASSVIAGWNEQFF
TRBJ2-7 NA NA TRBV5-1 17 CASSLGLDRPTAYEQYF
TRBJ1-5 NA NA TRBV9 13 CASSPGSGQPQHF
TRBJ2-1 TRBD2 NA TRBV7-9 14 CASTRLAAHNEQFF
TRBJ2-5 NA NA TRBV5-1 14 CASTHGTQEETQYF
TRBJ2-1 TRBD2 NA TRBV9 14 CASSPRLAGNEQFF
TRBJ2-1 NA few TRBV10-3 13 CAISRGDYNEQFF
TRBJ2-1 NA few TRBV5-4 12 CASSFVGAEQFF
TRBJ1-1 NA NA TRBV7-9 13 CASSLTGSTEAFF
TRBJ2-7 NA NA TRBV5-6 15 CASSLELVETYEQYF
TRBJ2-1 NA NA TRBV19 15 CASSIDQGTYNEQFF